Listed below are T cell receptor beta chains from one sample, sequenced in a study of CD8 T cells in Susac syndrome. TCRdb recomputed calls from the immunoSEQ multiplex PCR reads with MiXCR, one row per CDR3 protein. The sample includes roughly 130,000 distinct CDR3 sequences, roughly 94% of them seen just once. The sample comprised CD4+ T cells from PBMCs. Receptors were obtained from a human donor with multiple sclerosis. Each CDR3 is given with its conserved first and last residue. D genes are given only for firm matches. Part of the rows lack a size; the others show once, few, many or a class for expanded clones.

v_call	j_call	d_call	clone_size	cdr3_aa	cdr3_nt
TRBV20-1	TRBJ2-1	.	.	CSANPRVSWSEQFF	TGCAGTGCTAATCCCCGGGTCTCATGGAGTGAGCAGTTCTTC
TRBV10-3	TRBJ1-2	.	once	CAISDRTTGSAGYTF	TGTGCCATCAGTGATAGAACTACAGGGTCGGCCGGCTACACCTTC
TRBV29-1	TRBJ2-2	.	.	CSVILGGTTGELFF	TGCAGCGTCATCTTAGGAGGGACCACCGGGGAGCTGTTTTTT
TRBV30	TRBJ2-1	.	.	CAWSSRKGGYNEQFF	TGTGCCTGGAGTTCCCGGAAGGGGGGGTACAATGAGCAGTTCTTC
TRBV30	TRBJ2-7	.	.	CAWSGPGMRYEQYF	TGTGCCTGGAGTGGGCCCGGCATGCGGTACGAGCAGTACTTC
TRBV3-1	TRBJ2-3	TRBD2	.	CASSQEALAGSTDTQYF	TGTGCCAGCAGCCAAGAGGCGCTAGCGGGGAGCACAGATACGCAGTATTTT
TRBV3-1	TRBJ2-3	TRBD2	.	CASSLHPTSGTYTDTQYF	TGTGCCAGCAGCCTGCACCCGACTAGCGGGACTTACACAGATACGCAGTATTTT
TRBV5-4	TRBJ1-1	.	.	CASSSAGFFEAFF	TGTGCCAGCAGCTCTGCTGGATTTTTTGAAGCTTTCTTT
TRBV6-5	TRBJ1-2	.	.	CASSYSTDYGYTF	TGTGCCAGCAGTTACTCGACGGACTATGGCTACACCTTC
TRBV11-2	TRBJ2-7	.	.	CASSLVLGRPLGEQYF	TGTGCCAGCAGCCTAGTACTCGGACGCCCTCTGGGCGAGCAGTACTTC
TRBV23-1	TRBJ1-2	.	.	CASSRGTPSFSYGYTF	TGCGCCAGCAGTCGTGGGACACCAAGTTTTTCCTATGGCTACACCTTC
TRBV7-9	TRBJ2-2	TRBD1	.	CASRQDRGIGELFF	TGTGCCAGCAGACAGGACAGGGGGATCGGGGAGCTGTTTTTT
TRBV3-1	TRBJ1-4	.	once	CASSQDGQNNEKLFF	TGTGCCAGCAGCCAAGACGGGCAGAATAATGAAAAACTGTTTTTT
TRBV29-1	TRBJ2-6	.	.	CSVRSPVSPGANVLTF	TGCAGCGTTCGATCCCCCGTTTCACCTGGGGCCAACGTCCTGACTTTC
TRBV6-5	TRBJ1-5	TRBD1	.	CASSRTGGDQPQHF	TGTGCCAGCAGTCGGACAGGGGGAGACCAGCCCCAGCATTTT
TRBV12-3/TRBV12-4	TRBJ2-5	TRBD2	.	CASSLGEGYRETQYF	TGTGCCAGCAGTTTAGGGGAGGGCTATAGGGAGACCCAGTACTTC
TRBV29-1	TRBJ2-1	.	.	CSVVPGPQFF	TGCAGCGTAGTTCCGGGACCTCAGTTCTTC
TRBV12-3/TRBV12-4	TRBJ2-5	TRBD2	.	CASSPPMSGRGVRETQYF	TGTGCCAGCAGTCCCCCGATGAGCGGGAGGGGAGTCAGAGAGACCCAGTACTTC
TRBV6-2/TRBV6-3	TRBJ1-2	.	.	CASSYGGLGYTF	TGTGCCAGCAGTTATGGAGGGCTTGGCTACACCTTC
TRBV6-1	TRBJ1-1	.	once	CASSVELGTEAFF	TGTGCCAGCAGTGTAGAGTTGGGGACTGAAGCTTTCTTT
TRBV11-3	TRBJ2-7	.	.	CASSLGFRRDSNYEQYF	TGTGCCAGCAGCTTAGGTTTTCGTCGAGACAGCAACTACGAGCAGTACTTC
TRBV5-1	TRBJ2-3	TRBD1	.	CASSPWDRGQGDTQYF	TGCGCCAGCAGCCCTTGGGACAGGGGGCAGGGGGATACGCAGTATTTT
TRBV5-4	TRBJ2-3	.	few	CASSFRERGRGTDTQYF	TGTGCCAGCAGCTTTAGAGAAAGGGGGCGGGGGACAGATACGCAGTATTTT
TRBV5-1	TRBJ2-3	.	once	CASSLDRASTDTQYF	TGCGCCAGCAGCTTGGACAGGGCGAGCACAGATACGCAGTATTTT
TRBV27	TRBJ1-4	TRBD1	.	CASRRDRDNEKLFF	TGTGCCAGCAGACGGGACAGGGATAATGAAAAACTGTTTTTT
TRBV15	TRBJ2-1	.	once	CATSRDPGSYNEQFF	TGTGCCACCAGCAGAGATCCGGGGTCCTACAATGAGCAGTTCTTC
TRBV6-2/TRBV6-3	TRBJ1-2	.	.	CASSLTENYGYTF	TGTGCCAGCAGTTTAACAGAAAACTATGGCTACACCTTC
TRBV20-1	TRBJ1-5	.	.	CSAHDRSNQPQHF	TGCAGTGCCCACGACAGGTCGAATCAGCCCCAGCATTTT